This entry lists 22 T cell receptor beta chains sequenced from one sample in a study of T-cell memory formation after mild COVID-19. TCRdb independently ran MiXCR on the 5' RACE reads; one entry per CDR3 protein. This sample has 250,000 to 350,000 distinct CDR3 sequences, with approximately 16% found just once. The sequenced sample consisted of PBMCs or a T cell subset sorted from them (not recorded which). All receptors come from a young man who had mild COVID-19 (a few samples of this study predate the infection). Cell type and time point are not known.

The chain employs TRBV20-1 and TRBJ1-2; D is undetermined. This CDR3 comprises 12 residues. V shed 5 bases and J shed 8 bases, with 15 bases lying between them. CDR1 DFQATT and CDR2 SNEGSKA come from the germline V gene (reference sequence). The CDR3 loop is CSAHGGEGGYTF. CDR3 nucleotide sequence: TGCAGTGCTCATGGTGGGGAAGGCGGCTACACCTTC.

This clonotype was seen only a few times. This chain links TRBV4-3 with TRBJ2-2; no reliable D call. The CDR3 is 13 residues long. With 3 bases removed from V and 9 bases from J, the gap between germline ends came to 11 bases. In germline, CDR1 is LGHNA, CDR2 YSLEER. CDR3 in amino acids: CASSHLVDRELFF. Written as DNA, the CDR3 is TGCGCCAGCAGCCATTTGGTTGATAGGGAGCTGTTTTTT.

The V call is TRBV28, the J call TRBJ2-7, with 8 bases fitting TRBD2. The V and J ends lost 8 bases and 3 bases, in that order; junction bases with no gene match: 6. This CDR3 spans 13 amino acids. Germline loops: CDR1 MDHEN, CDR2 SYDVKM. The CDR3 DNA reads as TGTGCCAGCCAAGCGGGGGACTTCTACGAGCAGTACTTC. Its protein is CASQAGDFYEQYF. The variable domain in full, with the rest retrieved from reference TRBV28 and TRBJ2-7, is DVKVTQSSRYLVKRTGEKVFLECVQDMDHENMFWYRQDPGLGLRLIYFSYDVKMKEKGDIPEGYSVSREKKERFSLILESASTNQTSMYLCASQAGDFYEQYFGPGTRLTVT.

In this sample, this clonotype turned up a few times. The rearrangement joins TRBV25-1 to TRBJ2-1, with unresolved D. This CDR3 is built from 13 residues. Germline-derived CDR1 and CDR2 are MGHDK and SYGVNS. Trimming pared 6 bases from V and 5 bases from J, leaving 11 bases between. CDR3 DNA sequence: TGTGCCAGCAGACGTGGCCGTGACAATGAGCAGTTCTTC. Residues: CASRRGRDNEQFF.

This chain links TRBV5-1 with TRBJ1-1; TRBD1 might be the D (5 bases). Germline values: CDR1 SGHRS, CDR2 YFSETQ. The CDR3 length is 16 residues. With 4 bases removed from V and 3 bases from J, the gap between germline ends came to 19 bases. The CDR3 sequence is CASSPKQSDRYTEAFF. CDR3 in DNA: TGCGCCAGCAGCCCTAAACAAAGCGACAGATACACTGAAGCTTTCTTT.

This clonotype has a handful of counts. The V gene is TRBV7-9, the J gene TRBJ2-1; no firm D call. The CDR3 runs to 12 residues. V was pared by 5 bases and J by 8 bases, with 10 bases between. CDR1 is SEHNR and CDR2 is FQNEAQ in the germline V gene (reference sequence). Here the CDR3 reads CASSRNTDEQFF. CDR3 in DNA: TGTGCCAGCAGCCGCAATACGGATGAGCAGTTCTTC.

This clonotype showed up just a few times. The genes are TRBV30 and TRBJ2-1; D ambiguous. Germline V gene sequence: CDR1 GTSNPN, CDR2 SVGIG (reference sequence). The V gene lost 0 bases and the J gene lost 6 bases, with 9 bases spanning the gap. This CDR3 is built from 13 residues. CDR3 residues: CAWSVRVVNEQFF. The CDR3 nucleotides read TGTGCCTGGAGTGTACGTGTGGTCAATGAGCAGTTCTTC.

This clonotype was seen ten or more times. This chain links TRBV5-5 with TRBJ1-1, with D maybe TRBD1 (6 bases). The germline V gene has CDR1 SGHKS and CDR2 YYEKEE (reference sequence). The V end lost 1 base, the J end lost 4 bases, and 11 bases lay between the germline ends. This CDR3 spans 14 amino acids. The CDR3 loop is CASSLQGWSTEAFF. The DNA of the CDR3 is TGTGCCAGCAGCTTGCAGGGGTGGTCCACTGAAGCTTTCTTT.

The chain couples TRBV7-2 to TRBJ1-4; 7 bases map to TRBD1. The CDR3 contains 14 residues. CDR1 is SGHTA, CDR2 FQGNSA, per germline. The J segment lost 4 bases and the V segment lost 5 bases, leaving 4 bases of the junction unmatched. The CDR3 coding sequence is TGTGCCAGCAGCCGGGACAGATGTAATGAAAAACTGTTTTTT. Encoded protein: CASSRDRCNEKLFF.

Details on this clonotype: Being one base from a much bigger clone, this may be a read error. This chain links TRBV6-5 with TRBJ1-5; a weak D match, TRBD1 (6 bases). V was shortened by 4 bases and J by 3 bases, with 7 bases between the two germline ends. The CDR3 spans 13 residues. The V gene's germline CDR1 is MNHEY and CDR2 SVGAGI. The CDR3 loop is CASSSGDNQPQHF. The CDR3 DNA reads TGTGCCAGCAGTTCAGGGGACAATCAGCCCCAGCATTTT.

CDR3 coding DNA: TGCGCCAGCAGAGCCCGGACCACAAGCTCCGGGAATGAGCAGTTCTTC. Translation: CASRARTTSSGNEQFF. This chain uses TRBV4-1 with TRBJ2-1; D not certain. Looked up from germline, CDR1 is MGHRA and CDR2 is YSYEKL. V lost 6 bases to trimming and J lost 7 bases, with 22 bases between them. CDR3 length equals 16 residues.

There are a few counts of this clonotype. The V gene is TRBV18, the J gene TRBJ1-1, with a weak D call TRBD1 (5 bases). Germline V gene data show CDR1 as KGHSH and CDR2 as LQKENI. The V gene lost 3 bases and the J gene lost 2 bases, with 16 bases spanning the gap. The CDR3 totals 16 residues. DNA for the CDR3: TGTGCCAGCTCACCTACTGCGCGGGGGTCTAACACTGAAGCTTTCTTT. This codes for CASSPTARGSNTEAFF.

In its sample, this clonotype was seen a few times. The V and J genes are TRBV5-5 and TRBJ2-3; D is possibly TRBD2 (5 bases). Trimming left V 7 bases short and J 3 bases short, with 12 bases between. The CDR3 totals 13 residues. Germline values: CDR1 SGHKS, CDR2 YYEKEE (reference sequence). This chain's CDR3 is CASLGGWTDTQYF. The CDR3 DNA is TGTGCCAGCCTGGGCGGGTGGACAGATACGCAGTATTTT. Full variable domain (remainder filled in from reference TRBV5-5 and TRBJ2-3): DAGVTQSPTHLIKTRGQQVTLRCSPISGHKSVSWYQQVLGQGPQFIFQYYEKEERGRGNFPDRFSARQFPNYSSELNVNALLLGDSALYLCASLGGWTDTQYFGPGTRLTVL.

As to this clonotype: An end of the junction differs from the germline gene, which may be a read error. The V and J genes are TRBV6-2 or TRBV6-3 and TRBJ2-1, with 7 bases that match TRBD1. Germline V gene data show CDR1 as MNHEY and CDR2 as SVGEGT. The CDR3 runs to 13 residues. The CDR3 DNA reads TGTGCCAGCCGGGACAGCAGCTACACTGAGCAGTTCTTC. Its protein product is CASRDSSYTEQFF.

The chain combines TRBV15 with TRBJ1-1, with unresolved D. Germline V gives CDR1 LNHNV, CDR2 YYDKDF (reference sequence). This CDR3 spans 15 amino acids. V was shortened by 1 base and J by 0 bases, with 9 bases between the two germline ends. CDR3 amino acids: CATSRAQFMNTEAFF. CDR3 nucleotide sequence: TGTGCCACCAGCAGAGCCCAGTTCATGAACACTGAAGCTTTCTTT. Using reference TRBV15 and TRBJ1-1 for the parts outside the CDR3, the full variable domain is DAMVIQNPRYQVTQFGKPVTLSCSQTLNHNVMYWYQQKSSQAPKLLFHYYDKDFNNEADTPDNFQSRRPNTSFCFLDIRSPGLGDTAMYLCATSRAQFMNTEAFFGQGTRLTVV.

This clonotype was seen many times. This chain links TRBV10-1 with TRBJ1-1; D uncertain. CDR3 size: 13 residues. In germline, CDR1 is WNHNN, CDR2 SYGVQD (reference sequence). Trimming shortened V by 5 bases and J by 1 base, and 8 bases separated the two germline ends. The CDR3: CASSFNGNTEAFF. The CDR3, as DNA: TGCGCCAGCAGTTTTAACGGGAACACTGAAGCTTTCTTT.

This clonotype was observed a handful of times. V gene TRBV6-6 combines with J gene TRBJ2-4, with 8 bases matching TRBD1. Germline V lookup: CDR1 MNHNY, CDR2 SVGAGI (reference sequence). This CDR3 contains 15 residues. With V trimmed by 4 bases and J by 8 bases, 10 bases remained unmatched. CDR3 protein: CASSSRTGSNDIQYF. In nucleotides, the CDR3 is TGTGCCAGCAGTTCTCGGACAGGGTCGAACGACATTCAGTACTTC.

The rearrangement joins TRBV9 to TRBJ1-3; no clear D gene. V lost 0 bases to trimming and J lost 4 bases, with 8 bases between them. The length of the CDR3 is 14 residues. CDR1 and CDR2 (germline): SGDLS, YYNGEE. The CDR3 DNA reads as TGTGCCAGCAGCGTAGCTGTTGGCGGAAACACCATATATTTT. Protein: CASSVAVGGNTIYF.

This clonotype was detected a few times. The rearrangement uses TRBV24-1 and TRBJ2-2; no clear D gene. V shed 8 bases and J shed 5 bases, with 8 bases lying between them. CDR3 length: 12 residues. CDR1 is KGHDR, CDR2 SFDVKD, per germline. The CDR3 DNA reads TGTGCCACCAAAGGGATAACCGGGGAGCTGTTTTTT. This encodes CATKGITGELFF.

The chain has TRBV7-9 and TRBJ1-1, with TRBD1 matching 7 bases. This CDR3 spans 13 amino acids. The V gene end was trimmed by 3 bases and the J gene end by 7 bases; junction bases not matched to a gene: 5. CDR1 and CDR2 from the germline V gene are SEHNR and FQNEAQ (reference sequence). CDR3 sequence (DNA): TGTGCCAGCAGCTTCATGGGGACAGTTGAAGCTTTCTTT. Protein product: CASSFMGTVEAFF.

The chain recombines TRBV10-3 with TRBJ2-5; D may match TRBD1 or TRBD2 (6 bases each). Between the trimmed V and J ends, which lost 3 bases and 5 bases, there was a span of 13 bases. Germline CDR1 and CDR2: ENHRY and SYGVKD. This CDR3 region has 14 residues. CDR3 sequence reads: CAISDERGHETQYF. The CDR3 bases are TGTGCCATCAGTGACGAACGGGGGCATGAGACCCAGTACTTC.

The chain recombines TRBV5-6 with TRBJ2-3; a weak D match, TRBD2 (5 bases). With 0 bases removed from V and 3 bases from J, the gap between germline ends came to 20 bases. Germline CDR1 reads SGHDT; CDR2 reads YYEEEE. The length of the CDR3 is 18 residues. The CDR3 reads CASSLVWGDTHVTDTQYF. DNA of the CDR3: TGTGCCAGCAGCTTGGTTTGGGGAGACACGCATGTAACAGATACGCAGTATTTT. The full variable domain, completed using reference TRBV5-6 and TRBJ2-3, is DAGVTQSPTHLIKTRGQQVTLRCSPKSGHDTVSWYQQALGQGPQFIFQYYEEEERQRGNFPDRFSGHQFPNYSSELNVNALLLGDSALYLCASSLVWGDTHVTDTQYFGPGTRLTVL.